Described below is a single T cell receptor beta chain sequence and its context. Distinct nucleotide sequences in the sample also encode this CDR3. V was pared by 5 bases and J by 3 bases, with 4 bases of the junction left unmatched. Germline values: CDR1 KGHDR, CDR2 SFDVKD. There are 14 residues in the CDR3. Methods used by the authors: Amplification of reference gene primers provided the estimated nucleated cell counts. The assay was immunoSEQ multiplex PCR, and TCRdb's table has in-frame clones only and misses some. V, J and clone size derive from that table, while D and trimming were established from the DNA sequence. The sample lists about 190,000 clones, almost 85% seen once, with around 5.5% in the top ten. This sample was included in a study of blood T cell repertoires in COVID-19. Study context: The samples span acute and convalescent COVID-19 from the United States, Italy and Spain.

This chain links TRBV24-1 with TRBJ2-3; 7 bases line up with TRBD2. This TCR was sampled from a woman between 65 and 79 years old with active or convalescent COVID-19. The sequenced sample consisted of peripheral blood. CDR3 nucleotide sequence: TGTGCCACCAGTGTCGGCGGGGGAACAGATACGCAGTATTTT. Protein: CATSVGGGTDTQYF.